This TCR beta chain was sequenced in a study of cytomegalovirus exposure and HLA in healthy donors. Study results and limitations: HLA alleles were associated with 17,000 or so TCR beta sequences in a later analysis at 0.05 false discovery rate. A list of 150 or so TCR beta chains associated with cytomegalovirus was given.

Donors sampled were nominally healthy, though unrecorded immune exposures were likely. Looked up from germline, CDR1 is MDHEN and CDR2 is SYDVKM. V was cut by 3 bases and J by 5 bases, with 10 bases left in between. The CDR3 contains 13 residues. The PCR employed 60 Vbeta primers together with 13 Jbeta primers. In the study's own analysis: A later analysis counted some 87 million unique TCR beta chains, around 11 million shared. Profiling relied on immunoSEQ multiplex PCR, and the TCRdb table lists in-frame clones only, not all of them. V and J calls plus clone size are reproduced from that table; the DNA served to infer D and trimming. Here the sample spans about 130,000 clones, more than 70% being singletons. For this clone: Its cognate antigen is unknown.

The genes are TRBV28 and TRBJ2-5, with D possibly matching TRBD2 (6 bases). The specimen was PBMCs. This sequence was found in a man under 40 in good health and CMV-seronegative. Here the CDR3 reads CASSLEGPETQYF. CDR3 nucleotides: TGTGCCAGCAGTTTGGAGGGGCCCGAGACCCAGTACTTC.